What follows are 19 T cell receptor delta chains derived from one specimen sequenced in a study of Vδ1+ human thymocytes. General observations from the study: Highly polyclonal TRG and TRD repertoires with Gaussian CDR3 length distributions appeared in thymus.

No cognate antigen is known for these TCRs. The template was reverse-transcribed extracted RNA. CDR3 amplicons came from multiplex PCR with pooled V-gene forward and constant-region reverse primers. TCRdb used CATT to re-call clones from the multiplex PCR reads. The sample yields about 58,000 delta-chain clones, roughly 15% seen once. Sequences were obtained from Vdelta1+ gamma-delta thymocytes from the thymus. This sample's subset: FACS-sorted CD3+ TCRalphabeta- TCRVdelta1+ TCRVdelta2- thymocytes. Source of these receptors: a girl under two years old who had congenital heart surgery.

V and J are TRDV1 and TRDJ1; 8 bases are shared with TRDD3. Germline V gene data show CDR1 as TSWWSYY and CDR2 as QGS. This CDR3 region has 20 residues. V shed 4 bases, J shed 1 base, and the junction held 20 bases outside the gene matches. CDR3 protein: CALGVVASTVLGVLTDKLIF. As DNA, the CDR3 is TGTGCTCTTGGGGTGGTGGCCTCCACCGTACTGGGGGTTCTCACCGATAAACTCATCTTT.

This clone has more than one count but fewer than ten. The chain combines TRDV1 with TRDJ1; D possibly corresponds to TRDD2 (5 bases). CDR1 is TSWWSYY, CDR2 QGS, per germline. The V end was cut by 3 bases, the J end by 0 bases, with 29 bases between. The CDR3 has 21 residues. The CDR3 region is CALGDRRPLRYYLRYTDKLIF. The DNA of the CDR3 is TGTGCTCTTGGGGATCGTCGGCCCCTACGTTACTACTTGCGGTACACCGATAAACTCATCTTT.

This chain links TRDV2 with TRDJ1; 10 positions match TRDD3. The CDR3 loop spans 20 amino acids. Losses at the gene ends were 0 bases for V and 0 bases for J; bases not matched to a gene: 15. The germline CDR1 and CDR2 sequences are GEAIGNYY and EKD. The CDR3 DNA sequence: TGTGCCTGTGACACCGCGAAGCTCTGGGGGATAGAGGGGGACACCGATAAACTCATCTTT. Its protein product is CACDTAKLWGIEGDTDKLIF.

The genes are TRDV1 and TRDJ1, with 7 bases that match TRDD3. This CDR3 comprises 19 residues. V was pared by 9 bases and J by 0 bases, with 22 bases of the junction left unmatched. In germline, CDR1 is TSWWSYY, CDR2 QGS. The CDR3 nucleotides are TGTGCTCTGGAAGGATCTTTCCCTTACTGGGGCCCGTACACCGATAAACTCATCTTT. Its protein product is CALEGSFPYWGPYTDKLIF.

This clone has a handful of counts. This chain connects TRDV1 to TRDJ1, with D perhaps TRDD3 (6 bases). Germline CDR1 is TSWWSYY and CDR2 is QGS. The CDR3 covers 17 residues. V was trimmed by 3 bases and J by 0 bases, leaving 17 bases between them. DNA for the CDR3: TGTGCTCTTGGGGATCCCCTCCCAACTGGGTACACCGATAAACTCATCTTT. Its protein is CALGDPLPTGYTDKLIF.

J is TRDJ1 and V is TRDV1, with 10 bases lining up with TRDD3. Germline V gene lookup returns CDR1 TSWWSYY and CDR2 QGS. V was clipped by 4 bases and J by 2 bases; unmatched bases: 7. The CDR3 has 16 residues. In DNA, the CDR3 is TGTGCTCTTGGGGGTACTAAACTGGGGGATACCGATAAACTCATCTTT. Its translation: CALGGTKLGDTDKLIF.

V and J are TRDV2 and TRDJ1, with 8 bases fitting TRDD3. V lost 5 bases to trimming and J lost 0 bases; unmatched junction nucleotides: 16. The CDR3 contains 18 residues. CDR1 is GEAIGNYY and CDR2 is EKD in the germline V gene. CDR3 bases: TGTGCCTGTGTCGGGGGGGGGGATATCGGGCTTTACACCGATAAACTCATCTTT. Its protein product is CACVGGGDIGLYTDKLIF.

J is TRDJ1 and V is TRDV1; TRDD3 is a possible D gene (10 bases). The V gene's germline CDR1 is TSWWSYY and CDR2 QGS. With 5 bases removed from V and 0 bases from J, the gap between germline ends came to 37 bases. The CDR3 runs to 23 residues. CDR3: CALGCLPTVGDTGPTVHTDKLIF. Written as DNA, the CDR3 is TGTGCTCTTGGGTGCCTTCCTACAGTGGGGGATACAGGACCAACTGTACACACCGATAAACTCATCTTT.

This clone turned up a few times. The chain is built from TRDV2 and TRDJ1; TRDD3 aligns across 9 bases. The CDR3 length is 25 residues. The germline V gene has CDR1 GEAIGNYY and CDR2 EKD. The junction had 33 bases not matched to a gene; V was cut back by 2 bases and J by 0 bases. CDR3 residues: CACDSGGGYGAFPRTGGPYTDKLIF. CDR3 in DNA: TGTGCCTGTGACAGTGGGGGGGGTTACGGGGCCTTCCCCCGTACTGGGGGACCGTACACCGATAAACTCATCTTT.

The sample holds many counts of this clone. The genes are TRDV2 and TRDJ1, with 8 bases matching TRDD3. J was trimmed by 0 bases and V by 0 bases; bases with no gene match: 11. Germline V gives CDR1 GEAIGNYY, CDR2 EKD. The CDR3 sequence is 18 residues long. DNA for the CDR3: TGTGCCTGTGACACCGGGACTGGGGGGCTACCGTACACCGATAAACTCATCTTT. It yields the protein CACDTGTGGLPYTDKLIF.

The count of this clone is one. Other DNA sequences of this sample code for an identical CDR3. The V gene is TRDV1, the J gene TRDJ1; D ambiguous. From germline, CDR1 is TSWWSYY and CDR2 QGS. V dropped 6 bases and J dropped 0 bases, with 5 bases sitting between them. The CDR3 length is 12 residues. This chain's CDR3 is CALGLHTDKLIF. The CDR3 DNA follows: TGTGCTCTTGGCCTGCACACCGATAAACTCATCTTT.

In regard to this clone: It is unclear where the CDR3 begins or ends on the DNA, so no DNA is shown, and the CDR3 is as TCRdb lists it. The rearrangement joins TRAV29/DV5 to TRDJ1. The CDR3 adds up to 19 amino acids, both ends counted. Per the germline V gene, CDR1 is NSMFDY and CDR2 is ISSIKDK. The CDR3 region is CSVLLCRKRRPAYTDKLIF.

This clone was counted between two and nine times. The rearrangement links TRDV1 to TRDJ1, with 7 bases identical to TRDD3. Germline V CDR1 and CDR2: TSWWSYY, QGS. J lost 7 bases, V lost 0 bases, and 23 bases had no gene match. The CDR3 runs to 20 residues. CDR3 DNA sequence: TGTGCTCTTGGGGAACTAAATAAACTACTCCCGTACTGGGGCCCTCGTAAACTCATCTTT. Translated: CALGELNKLLPYWGPRKLIF.

This clone was seen more than once but under ten times. The junction differs from germline at one of its ends, possibly a read error. The V and J genes are TRDV1 and TRDJ1; tentative D call: TRDD2 (5 bases). CDR1 TSWWSYY and CDR2 QGS come from the germline V gene. The length of the CDR3 is 16 residues. The CDR3 bases are TGTGCTCTTGGGGGACCTACCCCCCAGCGGCCCGACAAACTCATCTTT. Translating it yields CALGGPTPQRPDKLIF.

This sequence joins TRDV1 and TRDJ1; TRDD2 matches at 7 bases. V lost 1 base, J lost 8 bases, and 16 bases stayed unmatched. CDR1 and CDR2 (germline): TSWWSYY, QGS. The CDR3 totals 17 residues. The CDR3 nucleotides are TGTGCTCTTGGGGAACCTCCTTTTCCTACGATGAACCGGAAACTCATCTTT. Translating gives CALGEPPFPTMNRKLIF.

This clone has only a few counts. The chain links TRDV1 to TRDJ1, with D possibly matching TRDD3 (5 bases). Deletions cut 0 bases from V and 8 bases from J, with 25 bases between. The CDR3 extends over 18 amino acids. Germline V gene data show CDR1 as TSWWSYY and CDR2 as QGS. The CDR3 protein is CALGELIASRVYGWKLIF. CDR3 bases: TGTGCTCTTGGGGAACTTATTGCCTCACGGGTATACGGGTGGAAACTCATCTTT.

This clone was detected only a few times. The V gene is TRDV1, the J gene TRDJ1; perhaps TRDD3 as D (6 bases). Germline assignment: CDR1 TSWWSYY and CDR2 QGS. This CDR3 has 17 amino acids. With 3 bases removed from V and 7 bases from J, the gap between germline ends came to 24 bases. The chain's CDR3 is CALGDIVLGPVGGKLIF. CDR3 sequence (DNA): TGTGCTCTTGGGGATATAGTACTGGGTCCCGTGGGGGGTAAACTCATCTTT.

This sequence joins TRDV1 and TRDJ1; the D is unclear. Trimming took off 1 base at V and 3 bases at J, with 6 bases between the two ends. CDR3 length: 13 amino acids. Germline V gives CDR1 TSWWSYY, CDR2 QGS. The CDR3 bases are TGTGCTCTTGGGGAACGCCCCTCCGATAAACTCATCTTT. It encodes CALGERPSDKLIF.

In its sample, this clone was seen a few times. The rearrangement links TRDV1 to TRDJ1; 9 positions match TRDD3. The CDR3 is made up of 19 amino acids. Germline-derived CDR1 and CDR2 are TSWWSYY and QGS. V gave up 1 base and J gave up 10 bases; unmatched junction bases: 22. This CDR3 reads CALGERFPSRRLGETRLIF. The DNA of the CDR3 is TGTGCTCTTGGGGAACGGTTTCCCTCCCGACGACTGGGGGAGACTAGACTCATCTTT.